These T cell receptor beta chains were read from a single sample in a study of blood T cell repertoires in COVID-19. TCRdb's table, derived via immunoSEQ multiplex PCR, lists solely in-frame clones and lacks some. The table shows 250,000 to 350,000 clones, with around 87% occurring only once. The sequencing sample was made of PBMCs or T cells enriched from blood (not recorded which). These TCRs come from a woman aged 18-30 years with acute COVID-19. Both conserved end residues are part of each CDR3. The D gene is left open where the match is weak. Clone size is shown for a subset of rows, as once, few, many or a class of expanded clone.

clone_size	d_call	v_call	j_call	cdr3_nt	cdr3_aa
.	TRBD2	TRBV13	TRBJ2-2	TGTGCCAGCAGCCCGCGACTAGCCCGGGCCGGGGAGCTGTTTTTT	CASSPRLARAGELFF
.	.	TRBV29-1	TRBJ1-2	TGCAGCGTTGACAGCTATGGCTACACCTTC	CSVDSYGYTF
.	TRBD2	TRBV3-1/TRBV3-2	TRBJ2-1	TGTGCCAGCAGCCCTAGACTAGCGGGAGATGGGTACAATGAGCAGTTCTTC	CASSPRLAGDGYNEQFF
.	.	TRBV5-1	TRBJ1-1	TGCGCCAGCAGCTTGGTCCAGGTAGGCGCTGAAGCTTTCTTT	CASSLVQVGAEAFF
.	TRBD1	TRBV18	TRBJ1-1	TGTGCCAGCTCACCTCAGGGACAGGGACACACTGAAGCTTTCTTT	CASSPQGQGHTEAFF
.	.	TRBV28	TRBJ1-1	TGTGCCAGCAGTTGGGGGGACCTAAGAGCTTTCTTT	CASSWGDLRAFF
.	TRBD2	TRBV7-3	TRBJ2-4	TGTGCCAGCAGCTTAACTCGGCCGACTAGCGGGGGCGACGAAGCCAAAAACATTCAGTACTTC	CASSLTRPTSGGDEAKNIQYF
.	TRBD1	TRBV6-5	TRBJ2-5	TGTGCCAGCAGCCTCCAGGGGGCGGGGGAGACCCAGTACTTC	CASSLQGAGETQYF
.	TRBD1	TRBV16	TRBJ1-5	TGTGCCAGCAGCCAATGGACAGGTGAGAATCAGCCCCAGCATTTT	CASSQWTGENQPQHF
.	.	TRBV9	TRBJ2-2	TGTGCCAGCAGCGTAGATCCGGGTTCGGGCGGGGAGCTGTTTTTT	CASSVDPGSGGELFF
.	TRBD1	TRBV20-1	TRBJ1-5	TGCAGTGCTCGACAGGGCTGGGGCCAGCATTTT	CSARQGWGQHF
few	.	TRBV7-9	TRBJ2-5	TGTGCCAGCAGCCGACAGCCCCAAGAGACCCAGTACTTC	CASSRQPQETQYF
.	.	TRBV7-9	TRBJ2-2	TGTGCCAGCAGCTTAGCGGGCGCGAACACCGGGGAGCTGTTTTTT	CASSLAGANTGELFF